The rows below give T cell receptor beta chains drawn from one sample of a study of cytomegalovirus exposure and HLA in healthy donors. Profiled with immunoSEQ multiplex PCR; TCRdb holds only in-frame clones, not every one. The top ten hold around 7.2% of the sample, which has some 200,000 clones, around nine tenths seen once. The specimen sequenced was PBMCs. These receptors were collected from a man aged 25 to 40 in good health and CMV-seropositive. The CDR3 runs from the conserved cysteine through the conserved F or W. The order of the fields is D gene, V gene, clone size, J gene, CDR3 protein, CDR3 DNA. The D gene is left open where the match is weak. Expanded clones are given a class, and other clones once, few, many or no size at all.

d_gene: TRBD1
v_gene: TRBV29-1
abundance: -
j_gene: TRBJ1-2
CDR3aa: CSVATGEDYGYTF
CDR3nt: TGCAGCGTTGCGACAGGGGAGGACTATGGCTACACCTTC

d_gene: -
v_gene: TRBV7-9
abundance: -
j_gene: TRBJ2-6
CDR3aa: CASSGTGANVLTF
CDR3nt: TGTGCCAGCAGCGGGACTGGGGCCAACGTCCTGACTTTC

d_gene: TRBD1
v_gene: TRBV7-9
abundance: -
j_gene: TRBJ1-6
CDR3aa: CASSSGPGGYSPLHF
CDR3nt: TGTGCCAGCAGCTCAGGCCCAGGGGGCTATTCACCCCTCCACTTT

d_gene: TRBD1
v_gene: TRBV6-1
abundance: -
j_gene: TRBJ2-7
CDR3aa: CASSEGRGPAYEQYF
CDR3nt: TGTGCCAGCAGTGAAGGTAGGGGGCCGGCCTACGAGCAGTACTTC

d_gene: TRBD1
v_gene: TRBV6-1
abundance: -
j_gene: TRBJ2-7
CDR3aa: CASSRDSHYEQYF
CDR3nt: TGTGCCAGCTCCCGGGACAGCCACTACGAGCAGTACTTC

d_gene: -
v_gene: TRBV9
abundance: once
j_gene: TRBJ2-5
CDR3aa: CASSVIASKGETQYF
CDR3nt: TGTGCCAGCAGCGTAATCGCTAGCAAAGGAGAGACCCAGTACTTC

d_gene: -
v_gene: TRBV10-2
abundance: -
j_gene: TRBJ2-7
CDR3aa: CASSVGVAYEQYF
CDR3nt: TGCGCCAGCAGTGTTGGCGTAGCCTACGAGCAGTACTTC

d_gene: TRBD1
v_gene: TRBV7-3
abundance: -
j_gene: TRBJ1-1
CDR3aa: CASSLYPVAGQDEGVRITEAFF
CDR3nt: TGTGCCAGCAGCCTCTACCCCGTGGCCGGACAGGATGAGGGAGTGAGGATTACTGAAGCTTTCTTT

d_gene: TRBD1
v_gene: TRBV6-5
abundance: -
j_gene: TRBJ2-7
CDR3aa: CASIRDRGLNEQYF
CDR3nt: TGTGCCAGCATCCGGGACAGGGGGCTAAACGAGCAGTACTTC

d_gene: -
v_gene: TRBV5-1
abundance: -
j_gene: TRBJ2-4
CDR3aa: CARRDIAKNIQYF
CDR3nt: TGCGCCAGAAGGGATATAGCCAAAAACATTCAGTACTTC

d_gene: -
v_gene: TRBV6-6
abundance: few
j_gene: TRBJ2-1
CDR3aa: CASTGVDNRGGEQFF
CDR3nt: TGTGCCAGCACGGGGGTTGATAACAGGGGTGGAGAGCAGTTCTTC

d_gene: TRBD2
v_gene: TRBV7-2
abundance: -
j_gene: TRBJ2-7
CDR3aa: CASSPNGLAGGGEQYF
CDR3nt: TGTGCCAGCAGCCCCAACGGGTTAGCGGGGGGAGGCGAGCAGTACTTC

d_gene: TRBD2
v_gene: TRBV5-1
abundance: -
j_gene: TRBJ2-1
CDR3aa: CASSFPRAGGPHNEQFF
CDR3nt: TGCGCCAGCAGCTTTCCTCGGGCGGGAGGGCCGCACAATGAGCAGTTCTTC

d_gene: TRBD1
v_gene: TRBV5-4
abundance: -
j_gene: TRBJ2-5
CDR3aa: CASSLGQGVETQYF
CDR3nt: TGTGCCAGCAGCTTAGGACAGGGGGTGGAGACCCAGTACTTC

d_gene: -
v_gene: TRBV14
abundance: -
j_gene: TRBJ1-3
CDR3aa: CASSQRGGNTIYF
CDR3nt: TGTGCCAGCAGCCAACGAGGGGGAAACACCATATATTTT

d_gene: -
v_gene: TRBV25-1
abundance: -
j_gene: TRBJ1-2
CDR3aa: CASSEESLPSNYGYTF
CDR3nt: TGTGCCAGCAGTGAAGAAAGCCTACCCTCCAACTATGGCTACACCTTC

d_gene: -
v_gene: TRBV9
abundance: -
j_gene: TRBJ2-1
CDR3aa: CASSPRQSQRLVNEQFF
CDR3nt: TGTGCCAGCAGCCCCCGCCAGAGCCAGCGGCTTGTCAATGAGCAGTTCTTC

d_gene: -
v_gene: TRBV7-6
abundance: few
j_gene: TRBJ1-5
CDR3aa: CASSLARESQPQHF
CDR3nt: TGTGCCAGCAGCTTAGCCAGGGAAAGTCAGCCCCAGCATTTT

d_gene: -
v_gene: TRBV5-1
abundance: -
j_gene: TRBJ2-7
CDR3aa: CASSSAGSSYEQYF
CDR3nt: TGCGCCAGCAGCTCCGCCGGCAGCTCCTACGAGCAGTACTTC

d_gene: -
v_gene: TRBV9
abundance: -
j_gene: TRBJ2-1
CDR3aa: CASSDSPYGGNEQFF
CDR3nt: TGTGCCAGCAGCGATAGCCCTTACGGGGGTAATGAGCAGTTCTTC

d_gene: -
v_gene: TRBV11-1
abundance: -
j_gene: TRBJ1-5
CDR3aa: CASSLGTNQPQHF
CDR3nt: TGTGCCAGCAGCTTAGGGACGAATCAGCCCCAGCATTTT

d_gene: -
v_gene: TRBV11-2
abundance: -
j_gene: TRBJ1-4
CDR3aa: CASSLGRNNEKLFF
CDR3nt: TGTGCCAGCAGCCTCGGACGGAACAATGAAAAACTGTTTTTT

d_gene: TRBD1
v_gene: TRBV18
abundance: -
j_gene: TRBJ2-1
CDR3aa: CASSLLVQGNYNEQFF
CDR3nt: TGTGCCAGCTCCTTGCTCGTACAGGGGAATTACAATGAGCAGTTCTTC

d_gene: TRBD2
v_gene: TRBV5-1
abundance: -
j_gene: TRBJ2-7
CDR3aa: CASSLFGAGGTYEQYF
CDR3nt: TGCGCCAGCAGCCTTTTTGGAGCGGGGGGAACCTACGAGCAGTACTTC

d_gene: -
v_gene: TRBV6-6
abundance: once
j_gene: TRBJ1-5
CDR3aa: CASSYFLGSNQPQHF
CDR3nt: TGTGCCAGCAGTTACTTTTTGGGGAGCAATCAGCCCCAGCATTTT

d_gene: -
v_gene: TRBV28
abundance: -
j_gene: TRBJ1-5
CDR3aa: CASSPQGAKNQPQHF
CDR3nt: TGTGCCAGCAGCCCTCAGGGAGCCAAGAATCAGCCCCAGCATTTT

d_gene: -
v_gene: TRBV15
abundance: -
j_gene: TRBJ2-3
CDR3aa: CATSRDSGYLDTDTQYF
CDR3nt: TGTGCCACCAGCAGAGATTCGGGGTACCTAGACACAGATACGCAGTATTTT

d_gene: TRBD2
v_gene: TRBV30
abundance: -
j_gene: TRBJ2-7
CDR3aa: CAWTGTRTYEQYF
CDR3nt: TGTGCCTGGACCGGGACTAGGACCTACGAGCAGTACTTC

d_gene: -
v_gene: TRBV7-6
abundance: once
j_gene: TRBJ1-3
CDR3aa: CASSLETGPGNTIYF
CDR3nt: TGTGCCAGCAGCTTAGAGACAGGTCCTGGAAACACCATATATTTT

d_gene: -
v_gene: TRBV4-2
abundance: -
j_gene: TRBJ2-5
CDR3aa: CASSHLGGEGETQYF
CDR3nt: TGTGCCAGCAGCCACCTGGGGGGAGAAGGAGAGACCCAGTACTTC

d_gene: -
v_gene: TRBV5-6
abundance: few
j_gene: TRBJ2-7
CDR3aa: CASSLSYGTYEQYF
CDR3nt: TGTGCCAGCAGCTTGTCGTACGGGACCTACGAGCAGTACTTC

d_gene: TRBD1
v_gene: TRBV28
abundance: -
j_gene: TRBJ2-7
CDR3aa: CASSTQDRGEQYF
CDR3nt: TGTGCCAGCAGTACCCAAGACAGGGGCGAGCAGTACTTC

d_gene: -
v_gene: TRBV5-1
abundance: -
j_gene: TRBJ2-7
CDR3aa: CASSLRTFSSYEQYF
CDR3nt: TGCGCCAGCAGCTTAAGGACTTTTAGCTCCTACGAGCAGTACTTC

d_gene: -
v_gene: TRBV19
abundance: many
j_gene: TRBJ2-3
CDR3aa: CASMGDTQYF
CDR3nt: TGTGCCAGTATGGGAGATACGCAGTATTTT

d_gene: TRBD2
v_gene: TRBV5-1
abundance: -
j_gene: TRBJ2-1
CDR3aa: CASSLGVPGTGLTSGRYNEQFF
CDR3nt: TGCGCCAGCAGCTTGGGGGTGCCCGGGACAGGGCTGACTAGCGGGAGATACAATGAGCAGTTCTTC

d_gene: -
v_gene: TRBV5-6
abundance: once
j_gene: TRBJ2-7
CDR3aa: CASSLGGRSYEQYF
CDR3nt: TGTGCCAGCAGCTTGGGGGGGAGGTCCTACGAGCAGTACTTC

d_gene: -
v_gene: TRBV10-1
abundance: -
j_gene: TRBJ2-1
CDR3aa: CASTNVPGDGGSYNEQFF
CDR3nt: TGCGCCAGCACCAATGTTCCCGGGGACGGGGGCTCCTACAATGAGCAGTTCTTC

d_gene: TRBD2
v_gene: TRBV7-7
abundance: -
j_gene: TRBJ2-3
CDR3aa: CASSKTSGSADTQYF
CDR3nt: TGTGCTAGCAGCAAGACTAGCGGTTCGGCAGATACGCAGTATTTT

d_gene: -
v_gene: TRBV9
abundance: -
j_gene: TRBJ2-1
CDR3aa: CASSVDWDLGHNEQFF
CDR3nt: TGTGCCAGCAGCGTAGATTGGGACTTGGGCCACAATGAGCAGTTCTTC

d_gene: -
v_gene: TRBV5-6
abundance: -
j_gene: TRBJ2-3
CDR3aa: CASSPGTDTQYF
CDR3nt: TGTGCCAGCAGCCCCGGCACAGATACGCAGTATTTT

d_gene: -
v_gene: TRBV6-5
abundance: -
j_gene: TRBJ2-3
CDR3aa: CASSLMGGLDTQYF
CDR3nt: TGTGCCAGCAGTCTAATGGGGGGTTTAGATACGCAGTATTTT

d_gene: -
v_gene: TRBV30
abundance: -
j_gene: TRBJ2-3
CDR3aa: CAWSLFSTDTQYF
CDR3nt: TGTGCCTGGAGTTTGTTTAGCACAGATACGCAGTATTTT

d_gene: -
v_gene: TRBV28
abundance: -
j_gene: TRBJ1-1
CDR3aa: CASTYNTEAFF
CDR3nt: TGTGCCAGCACTTATAACACTGAAGCTTTCTTT